These T cell receptor beta chains were read from a single sample in a study of control samples from healthy donors and cancer patients. Generated by immunoSEQ multiplex PCR, the TCRdb table keeps only in-frame clones and is missing some. The repertoire holds some 130,000 clones, with 80% to 95% as singletons. The sequencing sample was made of blood. Source of these receptors: a man younger than 35 in good health. CDR3s include the opening cysteine and the closing phenylalanine or tryptophan. Each record gives: CDR3 DNA, CDR3 protein, V gene, clone size, J gene, D gene. D genes are given only for firm matches. Expanded clones are given a class, and other clones once, few, many or no size at all.

TGTGCCAGCAGTGAAACCCGGGACCGCGATCAGCCCCAGCATTTT CASSETRDRDQPQHF TRBV2 . TRBJ1-5 .
TGTGCCAGCAGTTACTGGGCCGGGGAGCTGTTTTTT CASSYWAGELFF TRBV6-5 once TRBJ2-2 .
TGTGCCAGCAGCTCCTTGACGAAAACCTACAATGAGCAGTTCTTC CASSSLTKTYNEQFF TRBV7-3 . TRBJ2-1 .
TGTGCCACCAGTGGTACTGGGGGGGAAAAACTGTTTTTT CATSGTGGEKLFF TRBV24-1 . TRBJ1-4 .
TGTGCCATCAGTCCGGGCCCAGCCTACGAGCAGTACTTC CAISPGPAYEQYF TRBV10-3 . TRBJ2-7 .
TGCGCCAGCAGCTCCGGACCGGGACTAGGGGACAATGAGCAGTTCTTC CASSSGPGLGDNEQFF TRBV5-1 . TRBJ2-1 TRBD2
TGTGCCAGCAGCACGACAGGGTTTTGGGCAGATACGCAGTATTTT CASSTTGFWADTQYF TRBV5-4 . TRBJ2-3 TRBD1
TGTGCCAGCAGCCCCCCGGAGGGGCCCCAGCATTTT CASSPPEGPQHF TRBV6-5 . TRBJ1-5 .
TGTGCCAGTAGTATATTACAGGGGCGTGGCTACACCTTC CASSILQGRGYTF TRBV19 . TRBJ1-2 TRBD1
TGTGCCAGCAGCCGAAACGGGGGCTCCTATAATTCACCCCTCCACTTT CASSRNGGSYNSPLHF TRBV27 . TRBJ1-6 .
TGTGCCAGCAGGGGCCTGATCTACGAGCAGTACTTC CASRGLIYEQYF TRBV2 . TRBJ2-7 .
TGTGCCAGCAGTTACAGCAGGGGGAACACCGGGGAGCTGTTTTTT CASSYSRGNTGELFF TRBV6-5 . TRBJ2-2 .
TGTGCCAGCAGCTTAACGGCCGATACTAACTATGGCTACACCTTC CASSLTADTNYGYTF TRBV7-9 . TRBJ1-2 .
TGTGCCAGCAGTGCTCGGACCCAAGGGGTTCAAGAGACCCAGTACTTC CASSARTQGVQETQYF TRBV6-1 . TRBJ2-5 .
TGTGCCAGCAGTTTGAACTCTGGAAACACCATATATTTT CASSLNSGNTIYF TRBV12-3/TRBV12-4 . TRBJ1-3 .
TGTGCCTGGAATAGGGGGGGCCGACAGCCCCAGCATTTT CAWNRGGRQPQHF TRBV30 . TRBJ1-5 .
TGTGCCACCTATCGACTACACTGGCAGGTCCACGAGCAGTACTTC CATYRLHWQVHEQYF TRBV24-1 . TRBJ2-7 .
TGTGCCATCAGTGGGCTAGCGGGGGCCAACCCAGATACGCAGTATTTT CAISGLAGANPDTQYF TRBV10-3 . TRBJ2-3 TRBD2
TGTGCCAGCAGCACCATTACCGAGGGCCTTTATGGCTACACCTTC CASSTITEGLYGYTF TRBV7-9 . TRBJ1-2 .
TGCGCCAGCAGCCATCCGGGACAGTCACGTCGCAGCAATCAGCCCCAGCATTTT CASSHPGQSRRSNQPQHF TRBV4-1 . TRBJ1-5 TRBD1
TGTGCCAGCAGTGATGACGGCACCACTGAAGCTTTCTTT CASSDDGTTEAFF TRBV2 . TRBJ1-1 .
TGTGCCAGCAGCTCAAGGGACAGGGGAATCTACGAGCAGTACTTC CASSSRDRGIYEQYF TRBV5-4 . TRBJ2-7 TRBD1
TGCGCCAGCAGCATCCGGGACAGGGCCTACGAGCAGTACTTC CASSIRDRAYEQYF TRBV5-1 . TRBJ2-7 TRBD1
TGTGCCAGCAGTTCACACGACAACTCCTATAATTCACCCCTCCACTTT CASSSHDNSYNSPLHF TRBV28 . TRBJ1-6 .
TGTGCCATCCGGGGGGCTGACAGGGGGCGTTCACCCCTCCACTTT CAIRGADRGRSPLHF TRBV6-5 . TRBJ1-6 TRBD1
TGCGCCAGCAGCTTGGACGGTCTGTTTTATGGAAACACCATATATTTT CASSLDGLFYGNTIYF TRBV5-1 . TRBJ1-3 .
TGTGCCAGCAGCTTTAGCTCCTACGAGCAGTACTTC CASSFSSYEQYF TRBV7-2 . TRBJ2-7 .
TGTGCCAGTAGTATCCTGGCAGGGACTGAAAAACTGTTTTTT CASSILAGTEKLFF TRBV19 . TRBJ1-4 .
TGTGCCAGCAGAAATCGGGGGGGACAAGAGACCCAGTACTTC CASRNRGGQETQYF TRBV3-1/TRBV3-2 . TRBJ2-5 TRBD2
TGCGCCAGCAGCTTGGGGGGACAGCTAGGGAATTCACCCCTCCACTTT CASSLGGQLGNSPLHF TRBV5-1 . TRBJ1-6 TRBD1
TGTGCCAGCTCGAGCTCCTACGAGCAGTACTTC CASSSSYEQYF TRBV19 . TRBJ2-7 .
TGTGCCATCAGTGATCTTTCGGCGGACCTCTCCGGCTACACCTTC CAISDLSADLSGYTF TRBV10-3 . TRBJ1-2 .
TGCGCCAGCAGCTTTAGTCGTATGCGGTTCTTC CASSFSRMRFF TRBV5-1 . TRBJ2-1 .
TGTGCCAGCAGCGGGGCCCCCCGGGGGTTAGTAGATGGCTACACCTTC CASSGAPRGLVDGYTF TRBV9 . TRBJ1-2 .
TGCGCCAGCAGCTTGCGCCCCATGCCAAACCGGGACAGCCCCGACCGTAAAGAGACCCAGTACTTC CASSLRPMPNRDSPDRKETQYF TRBV5-1 . TRBJ2-5 TRBD1
TGCGCCAGCACCGAGACAGGTTCAGATACGCAGTATTTT CASTETGSDTQYF TRBV5-1 . TRBJ2-3 .
TGTGCCAGCAGTGGACACTCCTACGAGCAGTACTTC CASSGHSYEQYF TRBV2 . TRBJ2-7 .
TGTGCCAGCAGGGGGTCGATACAGGACTCTGGGGCCAACGTCCTGACTTTC CASRGSIQDSGANVLTF TRBV9 . TRBJ2-6 .
TGTGCCAGCAGTCGGACAGGGGGCTCCTACGAGCAGTACTTC CASSRTGGSYEQYF TRBV2 . TRBJ2-7 TRBD1
TGTGCCAGCAGGCCTGACAGAATCTATGGCTACACCTTC CASRPDRIYGYTF TRBV6-2/TRBV6-3 . TRBJ1-2 .
TGCGCCAGCAGCCAAGATAGGTCGAGGGGTTGGACCGGGGAGCTGTTTTTT CASSQDRSRGWTGELFF TRBV4-1 . TRBJ2-2 .
TGTGCCAGCAGAGTACAGGGGTTGAGTACAGATACGCAGTATTTT CASRVQGLSTDTQYF TRBV2 . TRBJ2-3 TRBD1
TGTGCCAGCAGTGACTGGCAAAACTCTGGAAACACCATATATTTT CASSDWQNSGNTIYF TRBV2 . TRBJ1-3 .
TGTGCCAGCAGCTTAGGAGGTACGGCTAACTATGGCTACACCTTC CASSLGGTANYGYTF TRBV7-2 . TRBJ1-2 .
TGTGCCAGCAGTAAGGCGTCGAACACTGAAGCTTTCTTT CASSKASNTEAFF TRBV2 . TRBJ1-1 .
TGTGCCAGTAGTATAGAGGTCGGGTTTAGCAATCAGCCCCAGCATTTT CASSIEVGFSNQPQHF TRBV19 once TRBJ1-5 .
TGTGCCAGCAGCCTCACAGCAGGCAATGAGCAGTTCTTC CASSLTAGNEQFF TRBV5-6 . TRBJ2-1 .
TGTGCCACCAGCAGAGAGGACAGGGGGCCCTACGAGCAGTACTTC CATSREDRGPYEQYF TRBV15 few TRBJ2-7 TRBD1
TGCGCCAGCACCCCCGGGCCCTTTCCTAGCACAGATACGCAGTATTTT CASTPGPFPSTDTQYF TRBV5-1 . TRBJ2-3 .
TGTGCCAGCAGTCCACTAGGAAAGTTGGGGACCGGGGAGCTGTTTTTT CASSPLGKLGTGELFF TRBV2 . TRBJ2-2 .
TGTGCTAGTCAACTAGCGGGGTACAATGAGCAGTTCTTC CASQLAGYNEQFF TRBV12-5 . TRBJ2-1 TRBD2
TGTGCCAGCAGTGACGGGACAGGGGACACCGGGGAGCTGTTTTTT CASSDGTGDTGELFF TRBV6-4 many TRBJ2-2 TRBD1
TGCGCCAGCAGCTTGGGGGTGGGCACCATGAACACTGAAGCTTTCTTT CASSLGVGTMNTEAFF TRBV5-1 . TRBJ1-1 .
TGTGCCAGTCTAGCGGGGGGCGCAGATACGCAGTATTTT CASLAGGADTQYF TRBV6-6 . TRBJ2-3 TRBD2